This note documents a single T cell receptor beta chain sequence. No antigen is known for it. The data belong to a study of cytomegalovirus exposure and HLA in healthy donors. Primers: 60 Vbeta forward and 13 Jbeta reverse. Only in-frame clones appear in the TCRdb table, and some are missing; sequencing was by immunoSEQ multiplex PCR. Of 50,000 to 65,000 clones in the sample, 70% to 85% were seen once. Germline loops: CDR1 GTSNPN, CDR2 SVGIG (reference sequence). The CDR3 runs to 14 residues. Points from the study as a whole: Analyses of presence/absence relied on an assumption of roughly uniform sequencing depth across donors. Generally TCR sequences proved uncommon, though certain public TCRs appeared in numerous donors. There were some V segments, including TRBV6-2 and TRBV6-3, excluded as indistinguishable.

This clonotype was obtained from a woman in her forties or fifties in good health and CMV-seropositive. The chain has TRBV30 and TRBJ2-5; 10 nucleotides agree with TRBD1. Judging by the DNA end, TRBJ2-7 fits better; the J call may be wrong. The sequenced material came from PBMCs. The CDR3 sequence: CAWSSGTGAYEQYF. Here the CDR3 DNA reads TGTGCCTGGAGCTCCGGGACAGGGGCCTACGAGCAGTACTTC.